These 10 T cell receptor beta chains originate from one sample sequenced in a study of T cell responses to AZD1222 COVID-19 vaccine. Sequencing used immunoSEQ multiplex PCR; TCRdb keeps in-frame clones, though not all of them. The table shows 150,000 to 200,000 clones, with 92% occurring only once. Source: peripheral blood, taken on day 0 of AZD1222 vaccination. Every receptor here comes from an adult in good health.

The chain recombines TRBV30 with TRBJ1-2; D might be TRBD1 (6 bases). V was trimmed by 4 bases and J by 8 bases, leaving 14 bases between them. Germline V lookup: CDR1 GTSNPN, CDR2 SVGIG (reference sequence). The CDR3 is made up of 12 amino acids. CDR3 sequence (DNA): TGTGCCTGGATGCGGGGGGCTACGGGCTACACCTTC. Its translation is CAWMRGATGYTF.

The chain links TRBV6-5 to TRBJ1-1; D unclear. Germline V CDR1 and CDR2: MNHEY, SVGAGI. Trimming shortened V by 6 bases and J by 1 base, and 15 bases separated the two germline ends. The CDR3 runs 15 residues. In DNA form, the CDR3 reads TGTGCCAGCAGCCCCGGGAGAATCCCGAACACTGAAGCTTTCTTT. Translated: CASSPGRIPNTEAFF.

The chain has TRBV10-1 and TRBJ1-5; possibly TRBD1 for D (5 bases). Trimming took off 5 bases at V and 8 bases at J, with 19 bases between the two ends. CDR3 length: 15 residues. Germline-derived CDR1 and CDR2 are WNHNN and SYGVQD (reference sequence). CDR3 amino acids: CASSTETVGSEPQHF. The CDR3 region has the DNA TGCGCCAGCAGTACCGAGACAGTAGGGAGTGAGCCCCAGCATTTT.

The chain recombines TRBV7-2 with TRBJ1-6; TRBD1 is a possible D gene (5 bases). Germline V CDR1 and CDR2: SGHTA, FQGNSA. The V end was cut by 2 bases, the J end by 6 bases, with 11 bases between. This CDR3 has 15 amino acids. Here the CDR3 reads CASSLRGTPNSPLHF. The CDR3 nucleotides read TGTGCCAGCAGCTTACGGGGGACCCCTAATTCACCCCTCCACTTT.

The V gene is TRBV30, the J gene TRBJ1-2; maybe TRBD1 (5 bases). CDR3 size: 12 residues. V was pared by 3 bases and J by 6 bases, with 11 bases between. Germline CDR1 GTSNPN, CDR2 SVGIG (reference sequence). CDR3 bases: TGTGCCTGGAGAGGGCAGGGTCATGGCTACACCTTC. Translating it yields CAWRGQGHGYTF.

The rearrangement uses TRBV28 and TRBJ2-7; 8 nucleotides match TRBD2. The CDR3 contains 14 residues. With V trimmed by 7 bases and J by 4 bases, 9 bases remained unmatched. Germline CDR1 reads MDHEN; CDR2 reads SYDVKM. CDR3 DNA: TGTGCCAGCACCGCGGGAGGCACGGGTTACGAGCAGTACTTC. It yields the protein CASTAGGTGYEQYF.

In regard to this clone: The sample contains more than one DNA sequence encoding this CDR3. The J gene is TRBJ1-3, the V gene TRBV30; no clear D. The CDR3 covers 11 residues. Germline V gene data show CDR1 as GTSNPN and CDR2 as SVGIG (reference sequence). The V gene lost 1 base and the J gene lost 3 bases, with 1 base spanning the gap. The CDR3 DNA is TGTGCCTGGAGTGGTGGAAACACCATATATTTT. Its translation is CAWSGGNTIYF.

This rearrangement joins TRBV27 to TRBJ1-2; D may be TRBD1 (5 bases). Germline CDR1 and CDR2: MNHEY and SMNVEV (reference sequence). The CDR3 has 14 amino acids. V dropped 4 bases and J dropped 8 bases, with 17 bases sitting between them. This CDR3 reads CASSSSGTAQGYTF. CDR3 coding DNA: TGTGCCAGCAGTTCGTCCGGGACCGCGCAGGGCTACACCTTC.

This clone was seen more than once but under ten times. The rearrangement joins TRBV28 to TRBJ1-4; a possible D gene is TRBD1 (6 bases). With 5 bases removed from V and 6 bases from J, the gap between germline ends came to 25 bases. Germline CDR1 and CDR2: MDHEN and SYDVKM. This CDR3 has 18 amino acids. CDR3 sequence (DNA): TGTGCCAGCAGTCGGTGGGACATCCAAAAGATGGAGGATGAAAAACTGTTTTTT. Its protein is CASSRWDIQKMEDEKLFF. The full variable domain, its missing parts supplied by reference TRBV28 and TRBJ1-4, is DVKVTQSSRYLVKRTGEKVFLECVQDMDHENMFWYRQDPGLGLRLIYFSYDVKMKEKGDIPEGYSVSREKKERFSLILESASTNQTSMYLCASSRWDIQKMEDEKLFFGSGTQLSVL.

The chain carries TRBV4-2 and TRBJ2-1; tentatively, D is TRBD2 (5 bases). The CDR3 runs to 17 residues. Germline V gene data show CDR1 as LGHNA and CDR2 as YNFKEQ. Trimming removed 1 base from V and 5 bases from J, with 18 bases in between. CDR3 coding DNA: TGTGCCAGCAGCCAAGTTATTTATAAAGCGGAGAACAATGAGCAGTTCTTC. This gives the protein CASSQVIYKAENNEQFF.